This T cell receptor beta chain is from a study of OX40 agonist ivuxolimab in advanced cancers. Study details: Treatment received earlier with anti-PD-1, anti-PD-L1 or anti-CTLA-4 agents was allowed, and roughly 40% had some.

Patients were excluded for autoimmune disease history or systemic immunosuppression. General study points: The mean number of expanded clones was higher in CD8+ T cells than in CD4+. The authors also found low normalized T-cell clonal expansion in some nonresponders.

This table comes from immunoSEQ multiplex PCR, and its TCRdb copy is limited to in-frame clones, with some not included. The repertoire holds about 99,000 clones, roughly 95% seen once, with around 2.2% in the top ten. Note on this clone: Its antigen is not known.

Germline CDR1 reads SEHNR; CDR2 reads FQNEAQ (reference sequence). Deletions cut 5 bases from V and 4 bases from J, with 17 bases between. The CDR3 sequence is 15 residues long. This material consisted of CD4+ or CD8+ T cells sorted from blood, taken in a trial of the OX40 agonist ivuxolimab. The chain is built from TRBV7-9 and TRBJ2-5, with D possibly being TRBD2 (6 bases). The sequence was collected from an adult with an advanced solid tumor such as melanoma, head and neck, liver or kidney cancer. The CDR3 DNA is TGTGCCAGCAGCCTCGGGGGTGGGGCAAGAGAGACCCAGTACTTC. Its protein is CASSLGGGARETQYF.